This TCR beta chain was recorded in a study of brain metastases from non-small cell lung cancer. V trimming: 4 bases; J trimming: 8 bases; junction bases outside the gene matches: 9. Looked up from germline, CDR1 is LGHDT and CDR2 is YNNKEL (reference sequence). This CDR3 is built from 15 residues. Some clones are missing from TCRdb's copy, which holds only in-frame ones; the method was immunoSEQ multiplex PCR. The repertoire holds 6,000 or so clones, with about four fifths as singletons. V and J are TRBV3-1 (or the pseudogene TRBV3-2) and TRBJ2-1; 9 bases agree with TRBD1. The sample was primary lung tumor tissue. The TCR was taken from a donor aged 40 or over with non-small cell lung cancer. The CDR3 is CASSLTGGIRDEQFF. CDR3 DNA: TGTGCCAGCAGCCTCACAGGGGGCATTAGGGATGAGCAGTTCTTC.